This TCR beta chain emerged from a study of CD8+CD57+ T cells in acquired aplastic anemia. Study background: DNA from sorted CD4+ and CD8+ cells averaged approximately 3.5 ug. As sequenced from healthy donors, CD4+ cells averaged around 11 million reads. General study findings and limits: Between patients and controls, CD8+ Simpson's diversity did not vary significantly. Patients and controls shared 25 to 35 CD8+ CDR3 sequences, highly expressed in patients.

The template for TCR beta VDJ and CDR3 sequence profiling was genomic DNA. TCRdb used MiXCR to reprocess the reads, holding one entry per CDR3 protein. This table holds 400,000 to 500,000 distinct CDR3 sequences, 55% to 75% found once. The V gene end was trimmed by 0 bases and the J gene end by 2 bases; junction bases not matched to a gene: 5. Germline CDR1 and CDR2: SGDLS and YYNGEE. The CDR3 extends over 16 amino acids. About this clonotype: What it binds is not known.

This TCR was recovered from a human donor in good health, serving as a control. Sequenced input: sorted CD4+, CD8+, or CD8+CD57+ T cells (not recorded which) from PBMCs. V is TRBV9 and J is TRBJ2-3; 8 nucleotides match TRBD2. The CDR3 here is CASSVETAGVTDTQYF. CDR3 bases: TGTGCCAGCAGCGTAGAGACAGCGGGGGTCACAGATACGCAGTATTTT.